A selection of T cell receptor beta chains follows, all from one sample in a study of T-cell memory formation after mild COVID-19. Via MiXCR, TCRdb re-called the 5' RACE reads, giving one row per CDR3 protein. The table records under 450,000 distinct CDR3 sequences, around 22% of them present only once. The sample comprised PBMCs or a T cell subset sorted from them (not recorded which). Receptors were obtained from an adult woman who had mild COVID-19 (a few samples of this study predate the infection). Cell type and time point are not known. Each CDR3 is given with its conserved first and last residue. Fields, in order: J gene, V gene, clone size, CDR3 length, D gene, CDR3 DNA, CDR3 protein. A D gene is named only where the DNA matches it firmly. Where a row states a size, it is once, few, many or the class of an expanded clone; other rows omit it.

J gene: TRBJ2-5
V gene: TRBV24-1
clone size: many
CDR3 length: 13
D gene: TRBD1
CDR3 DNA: TGTGCCACCAGTGAGGGACAGGGAGAGACCCAGTACTTC
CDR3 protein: CATSEGQGETQYF

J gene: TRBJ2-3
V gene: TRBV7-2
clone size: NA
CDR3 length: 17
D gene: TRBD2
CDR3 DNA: TGTGCCAGCAGCTTAGCATCGGCGGGAGTTTCGACAGATACGCAGTATTTT
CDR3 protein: CASSLASAGVSTDTQYF

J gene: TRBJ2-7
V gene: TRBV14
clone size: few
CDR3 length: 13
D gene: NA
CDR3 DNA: TGTGCCAGCAGCCCGGGACGTGGATACGAGCAGTACTTC
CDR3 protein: CASSPGRGYEQYF

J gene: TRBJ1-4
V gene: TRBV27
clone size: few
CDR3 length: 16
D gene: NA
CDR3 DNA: TGTGCCAGCAGTTTATCTTTGGGGATTGGAGGTGAAAAACTGTTTTTT
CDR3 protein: CASSLSLGIGGEKLFF

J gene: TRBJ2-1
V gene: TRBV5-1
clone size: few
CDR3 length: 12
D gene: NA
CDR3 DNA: TGCGCCAGCAGCCCGGCCATCAATGAGCAGTTCTTC
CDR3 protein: CASSPAINEQFF

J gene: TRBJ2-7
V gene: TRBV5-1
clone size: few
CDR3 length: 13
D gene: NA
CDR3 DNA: TGCGCCAGCAAATTCAGGGTAGGGGGCGAGCAGTACTTC
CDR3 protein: CASKFRVGGEQYF

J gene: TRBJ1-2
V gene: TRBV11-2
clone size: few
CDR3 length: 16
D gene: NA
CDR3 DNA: TGTGCCAGCAGCTTATCTCCTACAGATAGCAACTATGGCTACACCTTC
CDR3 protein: CASSLSPTDSNYGYTF

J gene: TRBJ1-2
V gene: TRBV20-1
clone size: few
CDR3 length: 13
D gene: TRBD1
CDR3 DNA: TGCAGTGCTCGGGACAGGGAAAACTATGGCTACACCTTC
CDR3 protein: CSARDRENYGYTF

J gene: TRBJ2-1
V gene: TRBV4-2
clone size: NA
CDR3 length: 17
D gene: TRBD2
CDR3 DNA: TGTGCCAGCAGCCAAGGATTGGCCCTAGCGGGAAGAAATGAGCAGTTCTTC
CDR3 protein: CASSQGLALAGRNEQFF

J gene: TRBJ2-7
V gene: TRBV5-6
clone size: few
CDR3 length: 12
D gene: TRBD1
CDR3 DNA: TGTGCCAGCAGCCGGGACAGGGTGAAGCAGTACTTC
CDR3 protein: CASSRDRVKQYF

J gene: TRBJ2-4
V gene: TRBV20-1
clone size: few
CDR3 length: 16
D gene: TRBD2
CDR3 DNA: TGCAGTGCTGACCGGAGTAGCGGGACTGCCAAAAACATTCAGTACTTC
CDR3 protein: CSADRSSGTAKNIQYF

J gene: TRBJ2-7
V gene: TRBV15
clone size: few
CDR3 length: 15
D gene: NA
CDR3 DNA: TGTGCCACCAGCAGAGGGTTGACACCAGCCTACGAGCAGTACTTC
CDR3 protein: CATSRGLTPAYEQYF

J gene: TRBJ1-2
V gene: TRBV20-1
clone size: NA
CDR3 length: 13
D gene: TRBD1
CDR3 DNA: TGCAGTGCTAGAGAAGGGGGCTACTATGGCTACACCTTC
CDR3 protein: CSAREGGYYGYTF

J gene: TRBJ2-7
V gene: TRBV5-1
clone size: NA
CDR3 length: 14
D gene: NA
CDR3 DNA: TGCGCCAGCAGCTTATCTACAGTGGCGGACGAGCAGTACTTC
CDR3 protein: CASSLSTVADEQYF

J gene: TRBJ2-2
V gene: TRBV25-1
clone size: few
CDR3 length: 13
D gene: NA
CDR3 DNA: TGTGCCAGCAGTGAGCTTAACACCGGGGAGCTGTTTTTT
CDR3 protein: CASSELNTGELFF

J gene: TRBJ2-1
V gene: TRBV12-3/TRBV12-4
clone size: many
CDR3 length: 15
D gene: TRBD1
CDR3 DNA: TGTGCCAGCAGCTTCCTGAGGGACAGTGTCAATGAGCAGTTCTTC
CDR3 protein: CASSFLRDSVNEQFF

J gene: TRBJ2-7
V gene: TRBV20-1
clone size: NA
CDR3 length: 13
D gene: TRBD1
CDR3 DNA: TGCAGTGCCGGGGACAGGGGTTGGAGCGAGCAGTACTTC
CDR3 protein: CSAGDRGWSEQYF

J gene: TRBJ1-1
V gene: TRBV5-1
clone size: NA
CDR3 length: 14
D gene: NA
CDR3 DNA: TGCGCCAGCCGCCTTTGGGGCAGGAACACTGAAGCTTTCTTT
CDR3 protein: CASRLWGRNTEAFF

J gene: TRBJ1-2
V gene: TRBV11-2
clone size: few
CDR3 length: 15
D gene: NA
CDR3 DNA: TGTGCCAGCAGCTTAGTGGCCGTGGCTGTAGGAGGCTACACCTTC
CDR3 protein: CASSLVAVAVGGYTF

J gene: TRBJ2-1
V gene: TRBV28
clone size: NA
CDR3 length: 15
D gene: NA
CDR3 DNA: TGTGCCAGCAGTTTATTAGCGGACCATTACAATGAGCAGTTCTTC
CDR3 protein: CASSLLADHYNEQFF

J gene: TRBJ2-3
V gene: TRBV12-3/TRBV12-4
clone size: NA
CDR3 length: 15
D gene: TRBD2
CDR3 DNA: TGTGCCAGCAGCCATAGCGGGAGTGGGCCAGATACGCAGTATTTT
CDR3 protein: CASSHSGSGPDTQYF

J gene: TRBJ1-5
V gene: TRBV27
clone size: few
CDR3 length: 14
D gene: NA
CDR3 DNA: TGTGCCAGCAGTGCATCGAATAGCAATCAGCCCCAGCATTTT
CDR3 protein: CASSASNSNQPQHF

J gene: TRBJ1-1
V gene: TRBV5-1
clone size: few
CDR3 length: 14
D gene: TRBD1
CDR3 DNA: TGCGCCAGCAGCGGCGGACAGGGGGACACTGAAGCTTTCTTT
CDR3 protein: CASSGGQGDTEAFF

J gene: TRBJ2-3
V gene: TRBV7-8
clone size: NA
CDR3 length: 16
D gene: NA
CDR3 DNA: TGTGCCAGCAGCTTAGATGGCTTTTCTAGCACAGATACGCAGTATTTT
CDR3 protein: CASSLDGFSSTDTQYF

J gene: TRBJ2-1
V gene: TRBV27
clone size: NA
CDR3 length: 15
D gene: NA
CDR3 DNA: TGTGCCAGCAGTTTGAGGGCGGTCTCCTACAATGAGCAGTTCTTC
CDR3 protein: CASSLRAVSYNEQFF